The clone carrying this TCR beta chain was detected many times. These data are taken from a study of T cells in Graves' hyperthyroidism and ophthalmopathy. V lost 2 bases and J lost 10, with 16 bases in between. This CDR3 has 14 residues. The germline V gene encodes CDR1 MNHEY and CDR2 SVGEGT. Researchers barred patients who had uncontrolled infection, other autoimmune disease, pregnancy or lactation. RNA transcripts yielded amplified TCR beta CDR3 regions. HTBI primers drove first-round RT-PCR of the TCR CDR3. MiXCR, applied by TCRdb to the multiplex PCR reads, yields one record per CDR3 protein. The table has under 350,000 distinct CDR3 sequences, roughly 13% seen once.

The specimen sequenced was blood. V gene TRBV6-2 or TRBV6-3 combines with J gene TRBJ2-3; D gene uncertain. The receptor was derived from a woman aged 35 to 49 with Graves' ophthalmopathy. As DNA, the CDR3 is TGTGCCAGCAGTTACGTCCTTAGCAAGGGCGCGCAGTATTTT. As protein: CASSYVLSKGAQYF.